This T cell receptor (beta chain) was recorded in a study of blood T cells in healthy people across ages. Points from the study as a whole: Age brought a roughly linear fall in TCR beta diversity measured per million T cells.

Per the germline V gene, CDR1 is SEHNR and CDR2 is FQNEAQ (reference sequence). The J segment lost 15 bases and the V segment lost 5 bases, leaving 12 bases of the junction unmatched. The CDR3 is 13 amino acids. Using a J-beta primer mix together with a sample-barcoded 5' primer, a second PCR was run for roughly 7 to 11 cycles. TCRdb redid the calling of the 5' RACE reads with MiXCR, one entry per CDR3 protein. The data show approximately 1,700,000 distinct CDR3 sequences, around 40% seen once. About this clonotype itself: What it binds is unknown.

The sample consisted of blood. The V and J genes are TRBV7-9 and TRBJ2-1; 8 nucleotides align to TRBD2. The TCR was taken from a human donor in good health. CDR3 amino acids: CASSPARLAIPFF. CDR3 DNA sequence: TGTGCCAGCAGCCCCGCGAGACTAGCGATTCCGTTCTTC. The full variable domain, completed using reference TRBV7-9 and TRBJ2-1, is DTGVSQNPRHKITKRGQNVTFRCDPISEHNRLYWYRQTLGQGPEFLTYFQNEAQLEKSRLLSDRFSAERPKGSFSTLEIQRTEQGDSAMYLCASSPARLAIPFFGPGTRLTVL.